The T cell receptor (beta chain) under discussion was sequenced for a study of long-term antiretroviral therapy in people with HIV. Looked up from germline, CDR1 is SGHTA and CDR2 is FQGTGA. Trimming removed 3 bases at V and 4 bases at J, with 14 bases between. The length of the CDR3 is 15 residues. Researchers report immunoSEQ v3.0 was run at survey level. The assay was immunoSEQ multiplex PCR, and TCRdb's table has in-frame clones only and misses some. The data contain 40,000 to 45,000 clones, 90% to 95% of them singletons. Study observations and caveats: Across all time points, the repertoire was dominated by clones that expanded before ART.

In regard to this clone: Its antigen is as yet unknown.

This sequence joins TRBV7-3 and TRBJ2-3, with unresolved D. Source: unsorted PBMCs, taken 3.7 years after starting antiretroviral therapy. The source is a woman aged 50 to 60 with HIV. This chain's CDR3 is CASSLGLGWSDTQYF. The DNA for the CDR3 is TGTGCCAGCAGCTTGGGCTTGGGGTGGTCAGATACGCAGTATTTT.